This T cell receptor (beta chain) came from a study of blood T cell repertoires in COVID-19. Across the study: Both acute and convalescent COVID-19 samples were obtained from the United States, Italy and Spain. Nucleic acid was either cDNA or gDNA, and it came from T cells, B-cell-depleted T cells, or PBMCs.

Trimming stripped 4 bases from V and 3 bases from J, with 13 bases between. CDR1 and CDR2 from the germline V gene are GTSNPN and SVGIG (reference sequence). The CDR3 runs to 13 residues. In the authors' methods: By means of reference gene primer amplification, nucleated cell counts were estimated. TCRdb's table, derived via immunoSEQ multiplex PCR, lists solely in-frame clones and lacks some. The DNA gave D and trimming, while V, J and clone size come from that table. The data contain around 140,000 clones, 80% to 90% of them singletons. This clonotype was obtained from a man between 50 and 59 years old with active or convalescent COVID-19. This chain connects TRBV30 to TRBJ2-7; the D gene is possibly TRBD2 (7 bases). Sample: peripheral blood. CDR3 sequence reads: CAWNRGADYEQYF. The CDR3 nucleotides read TGTGCCTGGAATCGGGGGGCGGACTACGAGCAGTACTTC.